This T cell receptor (beta chain) was sequenced for a study of a mutant IDH1 vaccine in newly diagnosed glioma. Turning to the study itself: Of the patients given treatment, roughly 62% were male and about 40% were female, and a mean age of around 38 years was recorded. Overall study findings and caveats: Pseudoprogression apparently lacked any relation to changes in top peripheral T cell clonotypes.

Repertoires were generated with immunoSEQ multiplex PCR, while TCRdb's copy carries only in-frame clones and drops some. The data show roughly 50,000 clones, 70% to 90% seen once. Time point meaning: baseline, week 1 (first vaccination visit). Treatment of the sample: pre-vaccination baseline after standard-of-care therapy. Astrocytomas that were new, WHO grade 3 or 4, IDH1-mutant and ATRX-lost were present in the donors. This CDR3 has 16 residues. Worth noting for this clone: The antigen remains undetermined.

The gene calls are TRBV21-1 and TRBJ1-3. TRBV21-1 constitutes a pseudogene. The specimen comprised PBMCs, sampled from a glioma patient treated with radiotherapy, temozolomide or both. The receptor was derived from a man aged 18 to 29 with glioma. The DNA of the CDR3 is TGTGCCAGCAGCAATAGGTATATTAGCTCTGGAAACACCATATATTTT. Translated: CASSNRYISSGNTIYF.